Listed here are 6 T cell receptor beta chains from one sample, sequenced in a study of blood T cell repertoires in COVID-19. Measured with immunoSEQ multiplex PCR; TCRdb has only the in-frame clones, and not every one. This table has around 210,000 clones, roughly nine tenths appearing once. Material: PBMCs or T cells enriched from blood (not recorded which). Source of these receptors: a woman aged 18-35 years who had recovered from COVID-19.

This clone was observed a single time. This chain joins TRBV28 and TRBJ2-5; perhaps TRBD1 as D (6 bases). V was cut by 5 bases and J by 9 bases, with 22 bases left in between. Germline CDR1 MDHEN, CDR2 SYDVKM. CDR3 length: 15 amino acids. In DNA, the CDR3 is TGTGCCAGCAGTCTTATCTCTCTGGACAGTCAGTCCCAGTACTTC. Translating it yields CASSLISLDSQSQYF.

This sequence joins TRBV3-1 (or the pseudogene TRBV3-2) and TRBJ2-1; TRBD2 matches 8 bases. The CDR3 consists of 18 residues. Unmatched junction bases numbered 12, after V lost 0 bases and J lost 5 bases. The germline V gene encodes CDR1 LGHDT and CDR2 YNNKEL (reference sequence). CDR3 region: CASSQDRGRTSTHNEQFF. The CDR3 bases are TGTGCCAGCAGCCAAGATCGAGGCAGGACTAGCACCCACAATGAGCAGTTCTTC.

The DNA of the CDR3 is TGTGCCAGCAGCTTAGCCCGGACAGGGGCAAACTATGGCTACACCTTC. Amino acids: CASSLARTGANYGYTF. V and J are TRBV11-2 and TRBJ1-2, with TRBD1 matching 9 bases. The junction had 5 bases not matched to a gene; V was cut back by 1 base and J by 2 bases. The CDR3 has 16 residues. Germline V gene lookup returns CDR1 SGHAT and CDR2 FQNNGV. Full variable domain (missing parts from reference TRBV11-2 and TRBJ1-2): EAGVAQSPRYKIIEKRQSVAFWCNPISGHATLYWYQQILGQGPKLLIQFQNNGVVDDSQLPKDRFSAERLKGVDSTLKIQPAKLEDSAVYLCASSLARTGANYGYTFGSGTRLTVV.

DNA for the CDR3: TGTGCCAGCAGCCCCTCTACAGGGCCGAGGGGGCAGTACTTC. This translates into CASSPSTGPRGQYF. J is TRBJ2-7 and V is TRBV3-1 (or the pseudogene TRBV3-2); D perhaps matches TRBD1 (6 bases). Germline V gene data show CDR1 as LGHDT and CDR2 as YNNKEL (reference sequence). Trimming took off 4 bases at V and 9 bases at J, with 19 bases between the two ends. The CDR3 consists of 14 residues.

This clone was detected a few times. The rearrangement links TRBV4-1 to TRBJ2-7; TRBD1 matches 12 bases. Germline V CDR1 and CDR2: MGHRA, YSYEKL. V shed 4 bases, J shed 5 bases, and the junction held 3 bases outside the gene matches. CDR3 length equals 14 residues. CDR3 sequence (DNA): TGCGCCAGCAGCCCCGGGACAGGGGGCAACGAGCAGTACTTC. It translates to CASSPGTGGNEQYF.

J is TRBJ2-7 and V is TRBV5-4, with 9 bases fitting TRBD1. V gave up 1 base and J gave up 7 bases; unmatched junction bases: 6. CDR3 length: 14 residues. From germline, CDR1 is SGHNT and CDR2 YYREEE (reference sequence). CDR3 nucleotide sequence: TGTGCCAGCAGCTTGCTAGGACAGGGGAGTGAGCAGTACTTC. Protein: CASSLLGQGSEQYF.